A single sample gave rise to the 12 T cell receptor beta chains below, sequenced in a study of vaccination effects on CD4 cells after COVID-19. Produced via immunoSEQ multiplex PCR; TCRdb's table is partial and in-frame only. The sample has 55,000 to 70,000 clones; under 85% are singletons. These receptors lack a known antigen. Sequencing was preceded by expansion of antigen-specific CD4+ T cells with viral peptide pools in the ViraFEST assay. On day 10 of culture, CD4+ T cells were separated out. Two doses of BNT162b2 or mRNA-1273 vaccine were administered to participants. The sequences come from CD4+ T cells from PBMCs cultured with HCoV-OC43 spike peptides, collected after COVID-19 vaccination. Stated subset: HCoV-OC43 spike overlapping peptide pool stimulation. These receptors all stem from a human donor who received a COVID-19 vaccine.

This clone was counted a few times. The chain carries TRBV2 and TRBJ1-1, with D uncertain. The CDR3 runs to 11 residues. The V gene's germline CDR1 is SNHLY and CDR2 FYNNEI. The germline V and J ends were trimmed by 1 base and 6 bases, with 3 bases remaining between them. The CDR3 loop is CASSEGSEAFF. The CDR3 nucleotides are TGTGCCAGCAGTGAAGGGTCTGAAGCTTTCTTT.

This clone was recorded a few times. The V call is TRBV20-1, the J call TRBJ1-2; tentative D call: TRBD1 (5 bases). Trimming shortened V by 6 bases and J by 6 bases, and 8 bases separated the two germline ends. The CDR3 runs to 10 residues. Germline CDR1 is DFQATT and CDR2 is SNEGSKA (reference sequence). The CDR3 sequence: CSAQGDGYTF. CDR3 nucleotide sequence: TGCAGTGCGCAGGGAGATGGCTACACCTTC.

The table lists this clone with a few counts. The rearrangement uses TRBV2 and TRBJ2-2, with TRBD2 matching over 7 bases. The CDR3 has 12 residues. J was trimmed by 3 bases and V by 8 bases; bases with no gene match: 0. The germline V gene has CDR1 SNHLY and CDR2 FYNNEI. The CDR3: CASGRDTGELFF. As DNA, the CDR3 is TGTGCCAGCGGGAGGGACACCGGGGAGCTGTTTTTT.

The rearrangement uses TRBV21-1 and TRBJ2-3; TRBD1 is taken as the D call from the table, unchecked against the DNA. TRBV21-1 is tagged as a pseudogene. The CDR3 is 15 amino acids. In nucleotides, the CDR3 is TGTGCCAGCAGCGAACAGGGTCGGGGCACAGATACGCAGTATTTT. Its translation: CASSEQGRGTDTQYF.

This chain connects TRBV3-1 (or the pseudogene TRBV3-2) to TRBJ2-5; D is possibly TRBD1 (5 bases). Germline V gene lookup returns CDR1 LGHDT and CDR2 YNNKEL (reference sequence). The CDR3 totals 13 residues. Trimming cost V 4 bases and J 2 bases, with 8 bases left between them. This CDR3 is CASSRDRQETQYF. The DNA for the CDR3 is TGTGCCAGCAGCCGCGACAGACAAGAGACCCAGTACTTC.

The rearrangement joins TRBV11-2 to TRBJ1-6, with 9 bases aligning to TRBD1. Germline V gene data show CDR1 as SGHAT and CDR2 as FQNNGV. The CDR3 totals 15 residues. The J segment lost 7 bases and the V segment lost 4 bases, leaving 5 bases of the junction unmatched. This CDR3 is CASSSEGTGNSPLHF. CDR3 bases: TGTGCCAGCAGCTCAGAAGGGACAGGGAATTCACCCCTCCACTTT.

The rearrangement links TRBV5-1 to TRBJ1-3, with TRBD1 matching 9 bases. This CDR3 is 14 amino acids long. V was clipped by 7 bases and J by 4 bases; unmatched bases: 6. Germline CDR1 and CDR2: SGHRS and YFSETQ. This CDR3 is CASWTGATGNTIYF. CDR3 sequence (DNA): TGCGCCAGCTGGACAGGGGCGACGGGAAACACCATATATTTT.

The chain joins TRBV28 to TRBJ1-2; D is possibly TRBD1 (6 bases). Germline assignment: CDR1 MDHEN and CDR2 SYDVKM. The CDR3 contains 10 residues. Trimming shortened V by 10 bases and J by 4 bases, and 7 bases separated the two germline ends. The CDR3 region is CATGAYGYTF. The DNA for the CDR3 is TGTGCCACAGGGGCCTATGGCTACACCTTC.

The chain uses TRBV7-9 and TRBJ1-1; no firm D call. V gave up 3 bases and J gave up 4 bases, with 9 bases separating them. CDR3 length: 13 amino acids. In germline, CDR1 is SEHNR, CDR2 FQNEAQ (reference sequence). The CDR3 region is CASSFDAVTEAFF. In DNA, the CDR3 is TGTGCCAGCAGCTTCGACGCAGTCACTGAAGCTTTCTTT.

The chain has TRBV21-1 and TRBJ2-7; the D segment call TRBD1 is taken from the table without a DNA check. TRBV21-1 is described as a pseudogene. The length of the CDR3 is 15 residues. The CDR3 DNA sequence: TGTGCCAGCAGCCCCCCGGACAGGGTGGCCAACGAGCAGTACGTC. As protein: CASSPPDRVANEQYV.

This clone occurred a few times. The chain employs TRBV18 and TRBJ1-1; 8 bases agree with TRBD1. Germline values: CDR1 KGHSH, CDR2 LQKENI. The CDR3 spans 15 residues. After removal of 6 bases from V and 1 base from J, the junction contained 7 bases not matched to a gene. CDR3 residues: CASSPGQGPNTEAFF. CDR3 in DNA: TGTGCCAGCTCCCCAGGACAGGGACCGAACACTGAAGCTTTCTTT. Variable domain in full (rest from reference TRBV18 and TRBJ1-1): NAGVMQNPRHLVRRRGQEARLRCSPMKGHSHVYWYRQLPEEGLKFMVYLQKENIIDESGMPKERFSAEFPKEGPSILRIQQVVRGDSAAYFCASSPGQGPNTEAFFGQGTRLTVV.

The V gene is TRBV2, the J gene TRBJ1-5, with a weak D call TRBD1 (6 bases). This CDR3 comprises 19 residues. Trimming pared 5 bases from V and 0 bases from J, leaving 23 bases between. Germline V CDR1 and CDR2: SNHLY, FYNNEI. CDR3 loop: CASSPSHLRTAHSNQPQHF. The CDR3 DNA is TGTGCCAGCAGTCCAAGCCACCTCCGGACAGCCCATAGCAATCAGCCCCAGCATTTT.